These T cell receptor beta chains were read from a single sample in a study. In TCRdb, the 5' RACE reads were re-called with MiXCR into one record per CDR3 protein. Found here are tens of thousands of distinct CDR3 sequences, roughly 18% of them singletons; the top ten hold about 2.1%. Source material: naive CD4+ T cells sorted from blood. The receptors were sampled from a female donor with breast cancer. CDR3s include the opening cysteine and the closing phenylalanine or tryptophan. The order of the fields is CDR3 length, clone size, J gene, D gene, V gene, CDR3 DNA, CDR3 protein. The D gene is left open where the match is weak. Clone size is stated in some rows and not others, as once, few, many or a class when expanded.

cdr3_length: 14; clone_size: .; j_call: TRBJ2-3; d_call: .; v_call: TRBV12-3/TRBV12-4; cdr3_nt: TGTGCCGGCAGTTTAGTCGTTCTAACAGATACGCAGTATTTT; cdr3_aa: CAGSLVVLTDTQYF
cdr3_length: 13; clone_size: many; j_call: TRBJ2-3; d_call: .; v_call: TRBV20-1; cdr3_nt: TGCAGTGCTAGCCAGGACCTCACAGATACGCAGTATTTT; cdr3_aa: CSASQDLTDTQYF
cdr3_length: 15; clone_size: few; j_call: TRBJ1-2; d_call: TRBD1; v_call: TRBV6-6; cdr3_nt: TGTGCCAGCAGCCGGACAGGGGGCGGCGGCTATGGCTACACCTTC; cdr3_aa: CASSRTGGGGYGYTF
cdr3_length: 13; clone_size: .; j_call: TRBJ1-2; d_call: .; v_call: TRBV28; cdr3_nt: TGTGCCAGCAGTTTTTCCCTCAACTATGGCCACACCTTC; cdr3_aa: CASSFSLNYGHTF
cdr3_length: 17; clone_size: .; j_call: TRBJ1-2; d_call: .; v_call: TRBV4-2; cdr3_nt: TGTGCCAGCAGCCAAGAAGGGGGGACCCCAGCGGACTATGGCTACACCTTC; cdr3_aa: CASSQEGGTPADYGYTF
cdr3_length: 19; clone_size: few; j_call: TRBJ2-3; d_call: TRBD2; v_call: TRBV7-2; cdr3_nt: TGTGCCAGCAGCTATCGACTGGGACTAGCGGGAGGCGGTGGAGATACGCAGTATTTT; cdr3_aa: CASSYRLGLAGGGGDTQYF
cdr3_length: 17; clone_size: many; j_call: TRBJ1-6; d_call: .; v_call: TRBV9; cdr3_nt: TGTGCCAGCAGCGTAGACCGTGGAGGGACTTCTAATTCACCCCTCCACTTT; cdr3_aa: CASSVDRGGTSNSPLHF
cdr3_length: 13; clone_size: .; j_call: TRBJ1-2; d_call: .; v_call: TRBV7-9; cdr3_nt: TGTGCCAGCAGCTTATCGGGCAACCATGGCTACACCTTC; cdr3_aa: CASSLSGNHGYTF
cdr3_length: 14; clone_size: many; j_call: TRBJ2-6; d_call: .; v_call: TRBV6-5; cdr3_nt: TGTGCCAGCAGCCCTGGTGGTGGATCCAACGTCCTGACTTTC; cdr3_aa: CASSPGGGSNVLTF
cdr3_length: 15; clone_size: .; j_call: TRBJ2-3; d_call: .; v_call: TRBV5-1; cdr3_nt: TGCGCCAGCAGCCCCCTCTCGCAGGGCACAGATACGCAGTATTTT; cdr3_aa: CASSPLSQGTDTQYF
cdr3_length: 13; clone_size: medium-sized; j_call: TRBJ1-1; d_call: .; v_call: TRBV5-1; cdr3_nt: TGCGCCAGCACCTCCTTAGGACAGTCTGAAGCTTTCTTT; cdr3_aa: CASTSLGQSEAFF
cdr3_length: 16; clone_size: .; j_call: TRBJ1-1; d_call: .; v_call: TRBV28; cdr3_nt: TGTGCCAGCAGCCCTGGGGGGAATTACATGAACACTGAAGCTTTCTTT; cdr3_aa: CASSPGGNYMNTEAFF
cdr3_length: 14; clone_size: few; j_call: TRBJ2-2; d_call: .; v_call: TRBV20-1; cdr3_nt: TGCAGTGCTAGAGCTAGTGAGAACACCGGGGAGCTGTTTTTT; cdr3_aa: CSARASENTGELFF
cdr3_length: 15; clone_size: .; j_call: TRBJ2-3; d_call: .; v_call: TRBV4-1; cdr3_nt: TGCGCCAGCAGCCAAGAAGAAGGGGGGACCGATACGCAGTATTTT; cdr3_aa: CASSQEEGGTDTQYF
cdr3_length: 15; clone_size: .; j_call: TRBJ2-1; d_call: TRBD1; v_call: TRBV11-2; cdr3_nt: TGTGCCAGCAGCGCAGACAGGGGGCGATACAATGAGCAGTTCTTC; cdr3_aa: CASSADRGRYNEQFF